This record looks at one T cell receptor beta chain sequence and its context. What it binds is not known. This sample is part of a study of T cells expressing NK-cell markers. The CDR3 sequence is 13 residues long. Reanalyzing the 5' RACE reads, TCRdb keeps one entry per CDR3 protein, without DNA. This repertoire includes roughly 180,000 distinct CDR3 sequences. Study-level points and caveats: It remained uncertain whether the expanded NKG2C+ T cell clones were specific for HCMV antigens. About six donors carried dominant NKG2C+ clonotypes that made up roughly 1.0-7.0% of their CD8+ T cells.

This chain joins TRBV12-3 or TRBV12-4 and TRBJ2-5. Sequencing input: blood T cells: a sorted CD56 or NKG2C T cell subset, CD4+ or CD8+ T cells, or bulk PBMC T cells (not recorded which). The receptor comes from a woman aged 18 to 75 in good health. CDR3 region: CASSLGIRETQYF.